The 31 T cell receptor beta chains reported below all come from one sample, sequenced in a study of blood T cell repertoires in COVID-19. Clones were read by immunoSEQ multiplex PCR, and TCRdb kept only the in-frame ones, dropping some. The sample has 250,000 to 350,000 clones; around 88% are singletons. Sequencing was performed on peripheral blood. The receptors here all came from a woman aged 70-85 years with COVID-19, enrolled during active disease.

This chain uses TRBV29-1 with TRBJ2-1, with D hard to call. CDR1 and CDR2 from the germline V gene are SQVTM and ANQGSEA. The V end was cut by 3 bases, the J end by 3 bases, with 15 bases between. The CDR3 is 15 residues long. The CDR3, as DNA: TGCAGCGTTGAGCCCCCCGGGTCCCTCTACAATGAGCAGTTCTTC. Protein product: CSVEPPGSLYNEQFF.

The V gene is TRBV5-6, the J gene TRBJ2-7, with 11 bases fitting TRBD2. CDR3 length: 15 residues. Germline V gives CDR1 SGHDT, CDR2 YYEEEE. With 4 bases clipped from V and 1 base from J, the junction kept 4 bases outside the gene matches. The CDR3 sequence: CASSPLAGGSYEQYF. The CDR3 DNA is TGTGCCAGCAGCCCCTTAGCGGGGGGGTCCTACGAGCAGTACTTC.

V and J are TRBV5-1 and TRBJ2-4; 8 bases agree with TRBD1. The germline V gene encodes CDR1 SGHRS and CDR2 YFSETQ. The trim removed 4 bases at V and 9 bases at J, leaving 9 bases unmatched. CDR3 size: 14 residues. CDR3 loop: CASSHVQGESIQYF. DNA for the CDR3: TGCGCCAGCAGCCACGTACAGGGGGAGAGCATTCAGTACTTC.

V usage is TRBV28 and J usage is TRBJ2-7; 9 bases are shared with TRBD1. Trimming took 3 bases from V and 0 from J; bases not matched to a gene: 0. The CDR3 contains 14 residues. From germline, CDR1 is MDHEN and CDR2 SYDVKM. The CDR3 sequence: CASSLTGGSYEQYF. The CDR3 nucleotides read TGTGCCAGCAGTTTGACAGGGGGCTCCTACGAGCAGTACTTC.

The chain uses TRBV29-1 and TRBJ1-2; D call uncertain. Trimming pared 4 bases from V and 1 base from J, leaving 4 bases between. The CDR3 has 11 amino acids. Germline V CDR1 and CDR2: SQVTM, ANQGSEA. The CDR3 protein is CSVVLNYGYTF. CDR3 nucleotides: TGCAGCGTTGTCCTTAACTATGGCTACACCTTC.

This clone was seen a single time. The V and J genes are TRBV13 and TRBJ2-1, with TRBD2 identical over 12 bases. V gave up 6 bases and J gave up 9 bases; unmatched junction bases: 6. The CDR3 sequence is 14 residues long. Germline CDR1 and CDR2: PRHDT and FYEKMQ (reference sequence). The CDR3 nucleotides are TGTGCCAGCAGTTCTCTAGCGGGGGGGCCTGAGCAGTTCTTC. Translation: CASSSLAGGPEQFF.

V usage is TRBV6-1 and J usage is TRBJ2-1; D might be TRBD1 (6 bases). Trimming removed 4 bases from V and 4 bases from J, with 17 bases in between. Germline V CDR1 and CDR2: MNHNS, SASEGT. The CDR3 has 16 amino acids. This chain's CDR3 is CASSAPVGAWYNEQFF. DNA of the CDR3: TGTGCCAGCAGTGCCCCGGTGGGGGCATGGTACAATGAGCAGTTCTTC.

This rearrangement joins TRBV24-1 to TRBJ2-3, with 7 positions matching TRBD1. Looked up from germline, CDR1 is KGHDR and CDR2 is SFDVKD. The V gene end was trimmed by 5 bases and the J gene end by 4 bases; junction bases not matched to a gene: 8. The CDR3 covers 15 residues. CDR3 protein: CATSVDKGAADTQYF. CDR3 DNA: TGTGCCACCAGTGTGGACAAGGGGGCGGCAGATACGCAGTATTTT.

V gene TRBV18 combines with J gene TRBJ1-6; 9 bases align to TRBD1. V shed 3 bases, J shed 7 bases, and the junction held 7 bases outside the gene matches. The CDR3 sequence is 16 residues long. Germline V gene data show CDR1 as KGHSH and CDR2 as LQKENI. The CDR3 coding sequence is TGTGCCAGCTCACCGATCTTGGACAGGGGCAATTCACCCCTCCACTTT. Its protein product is CASSPILDRGNSPLHF.

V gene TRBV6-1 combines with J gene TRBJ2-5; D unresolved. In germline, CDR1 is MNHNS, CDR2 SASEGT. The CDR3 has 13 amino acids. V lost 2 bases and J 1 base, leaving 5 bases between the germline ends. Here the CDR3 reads CASSEIIQETQYF. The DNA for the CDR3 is TGTGCCAGCAGTGAAATCATCCAAGAGACCCAGTACTTC.

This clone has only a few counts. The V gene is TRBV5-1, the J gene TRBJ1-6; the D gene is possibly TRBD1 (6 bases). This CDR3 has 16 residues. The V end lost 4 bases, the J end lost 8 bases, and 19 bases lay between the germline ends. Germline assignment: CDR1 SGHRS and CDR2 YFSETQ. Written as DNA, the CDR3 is TGCGCCAGCAGCCAGGGGACCCGCGCCCCACATTCACCCCTCCACTTT. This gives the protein CASSQGTRAPHSPLHF.

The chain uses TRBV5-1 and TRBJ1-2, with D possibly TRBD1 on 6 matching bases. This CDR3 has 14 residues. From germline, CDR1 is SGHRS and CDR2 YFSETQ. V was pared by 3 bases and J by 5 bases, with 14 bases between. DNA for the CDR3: TGCGCCAGCAGCTCCGGGACAACAACATATGGCTACACCTTC. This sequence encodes CASSSGTTTYGYTF.

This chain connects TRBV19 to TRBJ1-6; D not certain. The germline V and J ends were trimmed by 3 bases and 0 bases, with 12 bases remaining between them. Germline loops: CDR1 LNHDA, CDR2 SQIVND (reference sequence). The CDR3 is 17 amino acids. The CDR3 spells CASSIGGGPSYNSPLHF. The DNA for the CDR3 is TGTGCCAGTAGTATCGGCGGAGGGCCCTCCTATAATTCACCCCTCCACTTT. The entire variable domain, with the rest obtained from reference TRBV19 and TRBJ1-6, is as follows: DGGITQSPKYLFRKEGQNVTLSCEQNLNHDAMYWYRQDPGQGLRLIYYSQIVNDFQKGDIAEGYSVSREKKESFPLTVTSAQKNPTAFYLCASSIGGGPSYNSPLHFGNGTRLTVT.

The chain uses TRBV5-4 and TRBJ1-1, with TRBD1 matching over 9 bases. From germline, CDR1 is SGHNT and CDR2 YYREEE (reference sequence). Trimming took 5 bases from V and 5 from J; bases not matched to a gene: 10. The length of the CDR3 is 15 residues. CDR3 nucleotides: TGTGCCAGCAGTATTACAGGGGGCGGGAGGACTGAAGCTTTCTTT. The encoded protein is CASSITGGGRTEAFF.

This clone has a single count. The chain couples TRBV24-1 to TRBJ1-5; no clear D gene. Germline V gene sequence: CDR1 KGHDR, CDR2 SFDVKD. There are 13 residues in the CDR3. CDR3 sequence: CATGERSGKPQHF. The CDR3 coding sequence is TGTGCTACCGGGGAAAGGTCGGGGAAGCCCCAGCATTTT.

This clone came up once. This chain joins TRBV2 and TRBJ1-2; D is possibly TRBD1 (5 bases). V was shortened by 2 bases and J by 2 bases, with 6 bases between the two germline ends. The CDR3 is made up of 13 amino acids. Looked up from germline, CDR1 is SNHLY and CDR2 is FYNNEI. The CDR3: CASSERQNYGYTF. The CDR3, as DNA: TGTGCCAGCAGTGAACGACAGAACTATGGCTACACCTTC.

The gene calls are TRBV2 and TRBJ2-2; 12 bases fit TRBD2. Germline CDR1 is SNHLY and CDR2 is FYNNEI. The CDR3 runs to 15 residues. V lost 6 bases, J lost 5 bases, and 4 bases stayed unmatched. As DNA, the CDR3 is TGTGCCAGCAGGACTAGCGGGGGAAATACCGGGGAGCTGTTTTTT. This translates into CASRTSGGNTGELFF.

The CDR3 coding sequence is TGTGCCAGCTCATCAGGGTTCGATGAGCAGTTCTTC. It codes for CASSSGFDEQFF. The chain links TRBV5-6 to TRBJ2-1; D possibly corresponds to TRBD1 (5 bases). Per the germline V gene, CDR1 is SGHDT and CDR2 is YYEEEE. The CDR3 spans 12 residues. Deletions cut 7 bases from V and 8 bases from J, with 13 bases between. Filled out from reference TRBV5-6 and TRBJ2-1, the complete variable domain reads DAGVTQSPTHLIKTRGQQVTLRCSPKSGHDTVSWYQQALGQGPQFIFQYYEEEERQRGNFPDRFSGHQFPNYSSELNVNALLLGDSALYLCASSSGFDEQFFGPGTRLTVL.

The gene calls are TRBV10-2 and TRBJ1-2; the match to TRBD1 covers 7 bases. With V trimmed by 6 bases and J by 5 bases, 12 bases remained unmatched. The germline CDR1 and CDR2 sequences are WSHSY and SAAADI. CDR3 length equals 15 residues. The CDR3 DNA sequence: TGCGCCAGCAGCGTCCGGGACAGCTCTCCTTATGGCTACACCTTC. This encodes CASSVRDSSPYGYTF.

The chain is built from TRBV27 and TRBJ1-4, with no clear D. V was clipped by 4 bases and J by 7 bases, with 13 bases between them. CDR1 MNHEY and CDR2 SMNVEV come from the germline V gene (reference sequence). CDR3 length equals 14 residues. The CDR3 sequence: CASSSYTAGEKLFF. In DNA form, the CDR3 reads TGTGCCAGCAGTTCTTATACGGCGGGTGAAAAACTGTTTTTT.

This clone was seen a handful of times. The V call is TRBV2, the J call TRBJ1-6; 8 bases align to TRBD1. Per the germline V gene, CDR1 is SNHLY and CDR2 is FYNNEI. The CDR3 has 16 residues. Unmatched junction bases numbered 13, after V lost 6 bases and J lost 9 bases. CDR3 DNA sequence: TGTGCCAGCAGATCCGGACAGGGAGGGATGGGTTCACCCCTCCACTTT. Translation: CASRSGQGGMGSPLHF. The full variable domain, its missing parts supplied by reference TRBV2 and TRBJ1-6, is EPEVTQTPSHQVTQMGQEVILRCVPISNHLYFYWYRQILGQKVEFLVSFYNNEISEKSEIFDDQFSVERPDGSNFTLKIRSTKLEDSAMYFCASRSGQGGMGSPLHFGNGTRLTVT.

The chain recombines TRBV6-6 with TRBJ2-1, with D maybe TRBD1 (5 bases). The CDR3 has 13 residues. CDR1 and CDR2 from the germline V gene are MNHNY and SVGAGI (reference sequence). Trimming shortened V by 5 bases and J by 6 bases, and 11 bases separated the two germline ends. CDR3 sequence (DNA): TGTGCCAGCAGTGGCGACAGACTCAATGAGCAGTTCTTC. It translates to CASSGDRLNEQFF.

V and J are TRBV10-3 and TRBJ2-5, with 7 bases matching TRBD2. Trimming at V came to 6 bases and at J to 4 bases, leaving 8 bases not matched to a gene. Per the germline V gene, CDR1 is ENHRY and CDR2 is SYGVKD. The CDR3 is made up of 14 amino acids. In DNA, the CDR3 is TGTGCCATCAGAGGCGCGGGGGTCGGAGAGACCCAGTACTTC. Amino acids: CAIRGAGVGETQYF.

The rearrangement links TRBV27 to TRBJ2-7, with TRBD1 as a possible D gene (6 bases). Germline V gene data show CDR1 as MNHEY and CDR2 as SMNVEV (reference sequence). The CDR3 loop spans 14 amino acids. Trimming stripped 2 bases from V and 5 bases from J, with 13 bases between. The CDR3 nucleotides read TGTGCCAGCAGTTTACGGATGGGGGCGGACGAGCAGTACTTC. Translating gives CASSLRMGADEQYF.

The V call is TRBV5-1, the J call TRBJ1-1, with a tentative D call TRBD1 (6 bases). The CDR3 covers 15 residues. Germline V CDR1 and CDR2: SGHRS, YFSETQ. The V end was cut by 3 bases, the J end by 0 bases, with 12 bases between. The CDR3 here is CASSSRTELNTEAFF. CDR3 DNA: TGCGCCAGCAGCTCTAGGACAGAGTTGAACACTGAAGCTTTCTTT.

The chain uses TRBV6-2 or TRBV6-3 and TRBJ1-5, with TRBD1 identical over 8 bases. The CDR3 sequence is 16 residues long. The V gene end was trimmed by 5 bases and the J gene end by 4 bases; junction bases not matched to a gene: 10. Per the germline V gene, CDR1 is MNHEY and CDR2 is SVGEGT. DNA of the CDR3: TGTGCCAGCAGTCGCCCAAACAGGGGGGTTAATCAGCCCCAGCATTTT. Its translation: CASSRPNRGVNQPQHF.

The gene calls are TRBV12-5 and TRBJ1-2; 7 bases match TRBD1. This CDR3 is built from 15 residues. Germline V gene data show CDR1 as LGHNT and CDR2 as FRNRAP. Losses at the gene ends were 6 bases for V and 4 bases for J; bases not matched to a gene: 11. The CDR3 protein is CASGLPTGVVYGYTF. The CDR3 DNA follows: TGTGCTAGTGGATTACCAACAGGGGTAGTCTATGGCTACACCTTC.

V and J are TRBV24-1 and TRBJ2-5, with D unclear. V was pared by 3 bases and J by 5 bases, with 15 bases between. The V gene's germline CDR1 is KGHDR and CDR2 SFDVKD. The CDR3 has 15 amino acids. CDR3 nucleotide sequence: TGTGCCACCAGTGATGCCGGGTCCTCCGGGGAGACCCAGTACTTC. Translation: CATSDAGSSGETQYF.

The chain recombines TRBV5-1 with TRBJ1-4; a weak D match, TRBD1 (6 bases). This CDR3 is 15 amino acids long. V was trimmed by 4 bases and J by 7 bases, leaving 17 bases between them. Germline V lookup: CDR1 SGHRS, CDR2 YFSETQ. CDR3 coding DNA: TGCGCCAGCAGCCCGGGAGGGGGGCCGGTTGAAAAACTGTTTTTT. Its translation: CASSPGGGPVEKLFF.

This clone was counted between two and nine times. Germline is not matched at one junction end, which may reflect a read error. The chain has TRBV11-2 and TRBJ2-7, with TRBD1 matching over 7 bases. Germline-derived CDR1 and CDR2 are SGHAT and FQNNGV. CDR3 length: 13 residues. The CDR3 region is CASSLAHNPGQLF. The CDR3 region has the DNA TGTGCCAGCAGCTTAGCCCATAACCCGGGACAGCTCTTC.

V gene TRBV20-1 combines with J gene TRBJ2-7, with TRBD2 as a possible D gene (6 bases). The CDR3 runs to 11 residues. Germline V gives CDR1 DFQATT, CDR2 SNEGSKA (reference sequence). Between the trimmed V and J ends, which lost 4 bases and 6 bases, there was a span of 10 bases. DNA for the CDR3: TGCAGTGCTACGACTAGTTCCGAGCAGTACTTC. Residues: CSATTSSEQYF.